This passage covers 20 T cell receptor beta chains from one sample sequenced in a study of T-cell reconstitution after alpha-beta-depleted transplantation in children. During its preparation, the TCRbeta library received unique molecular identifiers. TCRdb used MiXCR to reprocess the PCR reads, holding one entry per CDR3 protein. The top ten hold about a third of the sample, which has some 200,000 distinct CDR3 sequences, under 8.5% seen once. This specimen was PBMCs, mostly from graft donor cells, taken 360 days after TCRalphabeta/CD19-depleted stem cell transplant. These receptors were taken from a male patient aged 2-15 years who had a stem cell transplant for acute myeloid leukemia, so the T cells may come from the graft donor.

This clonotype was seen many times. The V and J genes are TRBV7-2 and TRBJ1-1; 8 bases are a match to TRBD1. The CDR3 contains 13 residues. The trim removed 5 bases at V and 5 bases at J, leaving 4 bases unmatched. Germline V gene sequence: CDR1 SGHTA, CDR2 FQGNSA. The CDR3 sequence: CASSRQGWTEAFF. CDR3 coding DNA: TGTGCCAGCAGCCGACAGGGGTGGACTGAAGCTTTCTTT.

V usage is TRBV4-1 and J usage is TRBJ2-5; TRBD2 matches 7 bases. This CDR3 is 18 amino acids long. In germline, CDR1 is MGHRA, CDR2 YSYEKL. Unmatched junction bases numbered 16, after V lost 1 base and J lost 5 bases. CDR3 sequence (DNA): TGCGCCAGCAGCCAAGCTTACGGTTGGGAGGGTTGGGGGGAGACCCAGTACTTC. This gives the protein CASSQAYGWEGWGETQYF.

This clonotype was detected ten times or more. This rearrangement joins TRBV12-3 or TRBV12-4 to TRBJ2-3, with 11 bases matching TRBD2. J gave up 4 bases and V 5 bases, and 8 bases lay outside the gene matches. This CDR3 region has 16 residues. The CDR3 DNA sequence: TGTGCCAGCAGTCCGGTTCTAGCGGGGGGTTCAGATACGCAGTATTTT. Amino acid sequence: CASSPVLAGGSDTQYF.

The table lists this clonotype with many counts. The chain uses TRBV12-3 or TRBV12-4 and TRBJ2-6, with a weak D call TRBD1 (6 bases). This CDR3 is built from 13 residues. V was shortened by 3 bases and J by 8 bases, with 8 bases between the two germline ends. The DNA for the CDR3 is TGTGCCAGCAGTTTTAGGGGGACCAACGTCCTGACTTTC. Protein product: CASSFRGTNVLTF.

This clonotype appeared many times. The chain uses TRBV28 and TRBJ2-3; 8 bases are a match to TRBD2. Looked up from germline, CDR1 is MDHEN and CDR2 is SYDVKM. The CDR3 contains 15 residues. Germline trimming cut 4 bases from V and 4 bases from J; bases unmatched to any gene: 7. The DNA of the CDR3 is TGTGCCAGCAGTTCTCCGGGACTAGTAGCAGATACGCAGTATTTT. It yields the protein CASSSPGLVADTQYF. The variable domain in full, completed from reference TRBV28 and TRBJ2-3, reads DVKVTQSSRYLVKRTGEKVFLECVQDMDHENMFWYRQDPGLGLRLIYFSYDVKMKEKGDIPEGYSVSREKKERFSLILESASTNQTSMYLCASSSPGLVADTQYFGPGTRLTVL.

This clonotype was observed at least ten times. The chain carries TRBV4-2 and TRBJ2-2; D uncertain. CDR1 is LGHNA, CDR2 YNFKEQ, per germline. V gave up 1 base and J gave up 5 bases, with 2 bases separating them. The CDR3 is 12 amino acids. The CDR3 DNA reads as TGTGCCAGCAGCCAAGTAACCGGGGAGCTGTTTTTT. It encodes CASSQVTGELFF.

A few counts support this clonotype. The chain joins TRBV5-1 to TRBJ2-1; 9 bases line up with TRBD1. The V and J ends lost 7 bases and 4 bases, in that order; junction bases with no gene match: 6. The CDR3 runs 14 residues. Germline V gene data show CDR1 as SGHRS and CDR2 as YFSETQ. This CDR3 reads CASAEGQGYNEQFF. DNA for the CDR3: TGCGCCAGCGCTGAGGGACAGGGATACAATGAGCAGTTCTTC.

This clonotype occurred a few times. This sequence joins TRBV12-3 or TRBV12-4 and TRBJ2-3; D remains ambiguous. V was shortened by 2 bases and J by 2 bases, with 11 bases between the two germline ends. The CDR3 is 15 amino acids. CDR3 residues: CASSLLGGPTDTQYF. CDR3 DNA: TGTGCCAGCAGTTTACTGGGTGGCCCCACAGATACGCAGTATTTT.

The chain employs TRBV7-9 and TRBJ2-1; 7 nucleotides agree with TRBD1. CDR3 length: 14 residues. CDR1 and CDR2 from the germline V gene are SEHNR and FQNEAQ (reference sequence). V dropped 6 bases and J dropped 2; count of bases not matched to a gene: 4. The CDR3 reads CASSTGTAYNEQFF. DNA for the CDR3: TGTGCCAGCAGTACCGGGACAGCCTACAATGAGCAGTTCTTC.

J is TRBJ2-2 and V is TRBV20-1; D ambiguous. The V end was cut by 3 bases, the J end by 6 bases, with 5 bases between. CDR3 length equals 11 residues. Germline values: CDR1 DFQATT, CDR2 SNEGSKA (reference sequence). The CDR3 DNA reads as TGCAGTGCTAGCTCAGCCGGGGAGCTGTTTTTT. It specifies CSASSAGELFF.

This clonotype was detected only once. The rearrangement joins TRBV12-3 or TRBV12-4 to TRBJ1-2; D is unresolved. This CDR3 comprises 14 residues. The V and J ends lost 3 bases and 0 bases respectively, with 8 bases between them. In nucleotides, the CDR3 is TGTGCCAGCAGTTTTAACAGTCCTAACTATGGCTACACCTTC. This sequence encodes CASSFNSPNYGYTF.

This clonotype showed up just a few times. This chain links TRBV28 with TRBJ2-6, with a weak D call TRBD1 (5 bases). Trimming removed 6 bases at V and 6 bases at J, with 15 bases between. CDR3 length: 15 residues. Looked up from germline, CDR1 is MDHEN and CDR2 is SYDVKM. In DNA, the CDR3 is TGTGCCAGCAGCCCCGGACATAGTGTGGCCAACGTCCTGACTTTC. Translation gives CASSPGHSVANVLTF.

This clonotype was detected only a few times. CDR3 in DNA: TGCGCCAGCAGCCGGACAGGGGGCCCCACTGAAGCTTTCTTT. Translated: CASSRTGGPTEAFF. V is TRBV5-1 and J is TRBJ1-1, with 11 bases fitting TRBD1. With 4 bases clipped from V and 4 bases from J, the junction kept 3 bases outside the gene matches. Per germline, CDR1 SGHRS and CDR2 YFSETQ. CDR3 size: 14 residues.

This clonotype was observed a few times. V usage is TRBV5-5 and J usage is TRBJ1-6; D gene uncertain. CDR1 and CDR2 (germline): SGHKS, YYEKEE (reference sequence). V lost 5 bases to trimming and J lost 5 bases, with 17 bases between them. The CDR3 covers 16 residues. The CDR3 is CASRYYRGSNNSPLHF. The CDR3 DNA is TGTGCCAGCAGATACTATCGGGGATCAAATAATTCACCCCTCCACTTT.

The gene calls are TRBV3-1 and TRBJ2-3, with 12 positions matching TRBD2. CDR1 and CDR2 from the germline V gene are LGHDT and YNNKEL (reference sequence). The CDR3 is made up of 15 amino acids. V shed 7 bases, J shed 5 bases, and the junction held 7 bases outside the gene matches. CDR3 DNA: TGTGCCAGCATCCTAGCGGGGGGGCCGCGAGATACGCAGTATTTT. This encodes CASILAGGPRDTQYF.

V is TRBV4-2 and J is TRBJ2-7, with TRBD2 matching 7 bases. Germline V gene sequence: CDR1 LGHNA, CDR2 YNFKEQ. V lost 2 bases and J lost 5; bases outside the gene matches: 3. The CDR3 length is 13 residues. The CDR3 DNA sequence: TGTGCCAGCAGCCAAACTAGCGACCACGAGCAGTACTTC. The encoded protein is CASSQTSDHEQYF.

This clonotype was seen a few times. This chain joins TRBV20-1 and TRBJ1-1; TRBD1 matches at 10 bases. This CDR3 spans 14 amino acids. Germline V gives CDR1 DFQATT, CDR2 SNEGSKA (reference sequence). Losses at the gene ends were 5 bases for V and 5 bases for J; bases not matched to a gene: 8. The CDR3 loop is CSAPGQGSVTEAFF. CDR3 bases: TGCAGTGCTCCGGGACAGGGGTCTGTAACTGAAGCTTTCTTT.

CDR3: CATSRDNGFQDYYSNQPQHF. In nucleotides, the CDR3 is TGTGCCACCAGCAGAGATAACGGCTTTCAGGACTACTATAGCAATCAGCCCCAGCATTTT. This chain links TRBV15 with TRBJ1-5; D gene unclear. Trimming took off 0 bases at V and 0 bases at J, with 21 bases between the two ends. Germline assignment: CDR1 LNHNV and CDR2 YYDKDF (reference sequence). The CDR3 length is 20 residues.

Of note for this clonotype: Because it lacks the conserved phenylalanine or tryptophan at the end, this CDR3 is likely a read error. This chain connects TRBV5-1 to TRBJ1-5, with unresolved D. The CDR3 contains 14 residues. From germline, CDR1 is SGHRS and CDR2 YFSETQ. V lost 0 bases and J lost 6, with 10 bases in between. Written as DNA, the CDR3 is TGCGCCAGCAGCTTGGGCATGGCAGGTCAGCCCCAGCATTTG. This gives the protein CASSLGMAGQPQHL.

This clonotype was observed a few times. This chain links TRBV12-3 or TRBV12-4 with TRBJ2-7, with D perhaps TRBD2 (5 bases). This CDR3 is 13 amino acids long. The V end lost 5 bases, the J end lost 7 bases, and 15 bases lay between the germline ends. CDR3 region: CASSTFWEREQYF. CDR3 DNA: TGTGCCAGCAGTACCTTTTGGGAGAGAGAGCAGTACTTC.